This T cell receptor (beta chain) was sequenced in a study of T cell repertoires in cytomegalovirus infection. Study at large: Public TCR beta signatures marked donors with CMV infection and the matching HLA. Overall study results and limits: HLA-C-restricted CMV-specific TCR beta clonotypes were dominant in the ex vivo response.

This clonotype was picked up many times. Its antigen is not known. In TCRdb, the reads were re-called with MiXCR into one record per CDR3 protein. The table has about 530,000 distinct CDR3 sequences, roughly 29% seen once. Germline V CDR1 and CDR2: SGHTA, FQGNSA. The CDR3 spans 16 residues. V gave up 1 base and J gave up 6 bases; unmatched junction bases: 9. The sequencing sample was made of PBMCs. The V call is TRBV7-2, the J call TRBJ2-3; 8 bases fit TRBD2. The clonotype comes from a human donor in good health (CMV status not recorded). Some clones in this sample may be carry-over from other donors' samples. CDR3 sequence reads: CASSLVVAGGLDTQYF. The DNA of the CDR3 is TGTGCCAGCAGCTTAGTAGTGGCGGGGGGCTTGGATACGCAGTATTTT.